A selection of T cell receptor beta chains follows, all from one sample in a study of control samples from healthy donors and cancer patients. Assay: immunoSEQ multiplex PCR; the TCRdb copy retains only in-frame clones and omits some. The sample consists of some 140,000 clones, 88% of them appearing once. Sequenced input: blood. The receptor set was obtained from a woman in her 30s in good health. Each CDR3 is given with its conserved first and last residue. Each record gives: clone size, D gene, J gene, V gene, CDR3 protein, CDR3 DNA. A D gene is named only where the DNA matches it firmly. Clone sizes are given selectively: once, few, many, or a class where the clone is expanded.

>.|.|TRBJ1-2|TRBV9
CASSARLGGEVWGYTF
TGTGCCAGCAGCGCCCGGTTGGGGGGAGAGGTGTGGGGCTACACCTTC
>.|TRBD2|TRBJ2-5|TRBV2
CASRRAGWETQYF
TGTGCCAGCAGGAGAGCGGGATGGGAGACCCAGTACTTC
>few|TRBD1|TRBJ1-2|TRBV9
CASSVGVLGDREYYGYTF
TGTGCCAGCAGCGTAGGGGTTTTGGGGGACAGAGAATACTATGGCTACACCTTC
>.|.|TRBJ1-4|TRBV28
CASSRGGAEKLFF
TGTGCCAGCAGCAGAGGCGGGGCTGAAAAACTGTTTTTT
>.|.|TRBJ2-5|TRBV9
CASSVGAWETQYF
TGTGCCAGCAGCGTCGGGGCGTGGGAGACCCAGTACTTC
>.|TRBD1|TRBJ1-2|TRBV7-8
CASSLLGQATLGYTF
TGTGCCAGCAGCCTACTCGGACAGGCCACCTTGGGCTACACCTTC
>few|.|TRBJ1-4|TRBV5-1
CASSLEGNEKLFF
TGCGCCAGCAGCTTGGAGGGGAATGAAAAACTGTTTTTT
>once|TRBD2|TRBJ2-5|TRBV28
CASSDSGVQETQYF
TGTGCCAGCAGTGATAGCGGGGTCCAAGAGACCCAGTACTTC
>.|.|TRBJ1-6|TRBV2
CASSSGDSPLHF
TGTGCCAGCAGTTCTGGGGACTCACCCCTCCACTTT
>.|TRBD2|TRBJ2-1|TRBV6-5
CASTGTSGRDEQFF
TGTGCCAGCACCGGGACTAGCGGGAGGGATGAGCAGTTCTTC
>.|.|TRBJ1-3|TRBV30
CAWSVGGSGNTIYF
TGTGCCTGGAGTGTAGGGGGCTCTGGAAACACCATATATTTT
>.|.|TRBJ1-6|TRBV15
CATSRGVNSPLHF
TGTGCCACCAGCAGAGGAGTTAATTCACCCCTCCACTTT
>.|.|TRBJ2-5|TRBV5-1
CASSQGLETQYF
TGCGCCAGCAGTCAGGGTTTAGAGACCCAGTACTTC
>.|TRBD2|TRBJ2-5|TRBV13
CASSTRTSGSGKTQYF
TGTGCCAGCAGCACACGGACTAGCGGGAGTGGGAAGACCCAGTACTTC
>once|TRBD2|TRBJ2-2|TRBV7-3
CASSLGLAGGSGELFF
TGTGCCAGCAGCCTGGGACTAGCGGGAGGATCCGGGGAGCTGTTTTTT
>.|TRBD1|TRBJ2-3|TRBV30
CAWGGQANTDTQYF
TGTGCCTGGGGTGGACAGGCCAACACAGATACGCAGTATTTT
>.|.|TRBJ1-5|TRBV2
CASSLQDSNQPQHF
TGTGCCAGCAGTTTACAAGATAGCAATCAGCCCCAGCATTTT
>.|TRBD2|TRBJ2-3|TRBV5-4
CASSLPATSGRTDTQYF
TGTGCCAGCAGCTTACCAGCGACTAGCGGGAGGACTGATACGCAGTATTTT
>once|.|TRBJ1-1|TRBV7-8
CASSLGNRVEVPQPWAFF
TGTGCCAGCAGCTTAGGGAACAGGGTGGAGGTTCCCCAACCCTGGGCTTTCTTT
>.|.|TRBJ1-1|TRBV10-3
CAISAGETEAFF
TGTGCCATCAGTGCGGGAGAGACTGAAGCTTTCTTT
>.|.|TRBJ2-3|TRBV11-2
CASSLFGDTQYF
TGTGCCAGCAGCTTATTTGGGGATACGCAGTATTTT
>.|.|TRBJ2-1|TRBV21-1
CASSKCPDEQFF
TGTGCCAGCAGCAAATGTCCCGATGAGCAGTTCTTC
>few|.|TRBJ1-2|TRBV28
CASSPQGSTYGYTF
TGTGCCAGCAGTCCCCAGGGTAGCACCTATGGCTACACCTTC
>.|.|TRBJ2-7|TRBV28
CASTEPFGGEQYF
TGTGCCAGCACCGAACCTTTTGGGGGCGAGCAGTACTTC
>.|TRBD1|TRBJ1-3|TRBV11-2
CASSSAPGGGNTIYF
TGTGCCAGCAGCTCGGCCCCAGGGGGTGGAAACACCATATATTTT
>.|.|TRBJ1-1|TRBV6-8
CASSYGPKMGTEAFF
TGTGCCAGCAGTTACGGCCCGAAGATGGGCACTGAAGCTTTCTTT
>.|.|TRBJ1-3|TRBV30
CAWSSGFAGNTIYF
TGTGCCTGGAGTTCGGGTTTTGCTGGAAACACCATATATTTT
>.|.|TRBJ2-3|TRBV7-7
CASSLVAGRTDTQYF
TGTGCTAGCAGCTTGGTTGCGGGACGCACAGATACGCAGTATTTT
>.|.|TRBJ1-3|TRBV3-1/TRBV3-2
CASSQDLGSGNTIYF
TGTGCCAGCAGCCAAGATCTGGGCTCTGGAAACACCATATATTTT
>.|TRBD1|TRBJ1-1|TRBV7-8
CASSQTRAGGHTEAFF
TGTGCCAGCAGCCAGACCAGGGCAGGGGGGCACACTGAAGCTTTCTTT
>.|.|TRBJ2-7|TRBV15
CATSPGRGTTYEQYF
TGTGCCACCAGCCCGGGGAGGGGGACAACCTACGAGCAGTACTTC
>.|TRBD1|TRBJ1-3|TRBV6-6
CASGQGADGNTIYF
TGTGCCAGCGGACAGGGGGCTGATGGAAACACCATATATTTT
>.|TRBD1|TRBJ1-6|TRBV2
CATTGQGGAPLHF
TGTGCCACTACCGGACAGGGAGGGGCACCCCTCCACTTT
>.|.|TRBJ2-5|TRBV11-2
CASSPTAGRAQETQYF
TGTGCCAGCAGTCCCACAGCCGGCAGGGCCCAAGAGACCCAGTACTTC
>.|TRBD2|TRBJ2-1|TRBV7-9
CASSLDGTSFAYNEQFF
TGTGCCAGCAGCTTAGATGGGACTAGTTTCGCCTACAATGAGCAGTTCTTC
>.|TRBD2|TRBJ2-1|TRBV28
CASSTPGLAIDEQFF
TGTGCCAGCAGTACCCCGGGACTAGCGATCGATGAGCAGTTCTTC
>.|.|TRBJ1-3|TRBV25-1
CASSVLGWDISGNTIYF
TGTGCCAGCAGTGTCTTAGGCTGGGACATCTCTGGAAACACCATATATTTT
>.|.|TRBJ2-5|TRBV9
CASSVAGTSRETQYF
TGTGCCAGCAGCGTAGCTGGGACGAGCCGCGAGACCCAGTACTTC
>.|.|TRBJ1-5|TRBV28
CASSLAGFSNQPQHF
TGTGCCAGCAGTTTAGCGGGGTTTAGCAATCAGCCCCAGCATTTT